The 23 T cell receptor beta chains in this list originate from one sample, sequenced in a study of T cells after posttransplantation cyclophosphamide. Busulfan-fludarabine conditioning, marrow transplant, and cyclophosphamide on days +3 and +4 were administered. This table comes from immunoSEQ multiplex PCR, and its TCRdb copy is limited to in-frame clones, with some not included. The sample shows around 2,400 clones, 85% of them seen only once. The source was PBMCs, collected after allogeneic stem cell transplant with posttransplant cyclophosphamide. These receptors were obtained from a male patient in his thirties who received an allogeneic stem cell transplant from a related donor, was CMV-positive, and had acute GVHD only. Part of the T cell pool may stem from the graft donor.

The chain has TRBV5-1 and TRBJ1-4; 7 bases line up with TRBD1. V dropped 7 bases and J dropped 2; count of bases not matched to a gene: 11. Germline CDR1 reads SGHRS; CDR2 reads YFSETQ. The CDR3 extends over 16 amino acids. The CDR3 reads CASRQGRFATNEKLFF. The CDR3 region has the DNA TGCGCCAGCCGACAGGGCAGGTTCGCGACTAATGAAAAACTGTTTTTT.

J is TRBJ2-7 and V is TRBV9, with D maybe TRBD2 (6 bases). CDR3 length equals 15 residues. CDR1 and CDR2 from the germline V gene are SGDLS and YYNGEE. Trimming cost V 4 bases and J 7 bases, with 21 bases left between them. Written as DNA, the CDR3 is TGTGCCAGCAGCCCCCTAGGGCGGGGAGCTTTGGAGCAGTACTTC. This codes for CASSPLGRGALEQYF.

The chain carries TRBV4-3 and TRBJ2-5; the match to TRBD2 covers 11 bases. V lost 4 bases, J lost 1 base, and 5 bases stayed unmatched. Germline V lookup: CDR1 LGHNA, CDR2 YSLEER. The CDR3 runs to 16 residues. The CDR3 reads CASSREGTSGQETQYF. The CDR3, as DNA: TGCGCCAGCAGCCGAGAGGGGACTAGCGGCCAAGAGACCCAGTACTTC.

The V call is TRBV5-4, the J call TRBJ2-1; tentative D call: TRBD2 (5 bases). Between the trimmed V and J ends, which lost 3 bases and 2 bases, there was a span of 27 bases. The CDR3 runs 20 residues. The germline V gene has CDR1 SGHNT and CDR2 YYREEE (reference sequence). CDR3 bases: TGTGCCAGCAGCTATCCTTTCGGGGTACCTCTCCACGGGGCCTACAATGAGCAGTTCTTC. Translated, it gives CASSYPFGVPLHGAYNEQFF.

This clone was observed once. V is TRBV9 and J is TRBJ2-1; D not resolved. V was cut by 4 bases and J by 3 bases, with 17 bases left in between. Germline loops: CDR1 SGDLS, CDR2 YYNGEE. The CDR3 runs 16 residues. DNA for the CDR3: TGTGCCAGCAGCCCGTTCGTAGCTTTGTTCTACAATGAGCAGTTCTTC. This translates into CASSPFVALFYNEQFF.

This CDR3 is CASSLAKGGGYTF. Here the CDR3 DNA reads TGTGCCAGCAGCTTAGCGAAGGGGGGGGGCTACACCTTC. The V call is TRBV7-6, the J call TRBJ1-2; a possible D gene is TRBD1 (6 bases). Trimming left V 0 bases short and J 8 bases short, with 10 bases between. The CDR3 is 13 amino acids. Germline CDR1 reads SGHVS; CDR2 reads FNYEAQ.

In its sample, this clone was seen once. The chain links TRBV5-5 to TRBJ2-3, with 8 positions matching TRBD1. The CDR3 runs 16 residues. Germline V gives CDR1 SGHKS, CDR2 YYEKEE (reference sequence). J was trimmed by 2 bases and V by 4 bases; bases with no gene match: 9. CDR3 amino acids: CASSLTRDRSTDTQYF. The CDR3 DNA reads TGTGCCAGCAGCCTTACCCGGGACAGGTCCACAGATACGCAGTATTTT.

The genes are TRBV5-6 and TRBJ2-3, with D perhaps matching TRBD2 (5 bases). Germline V gives CDR1 SGHDT, CDR2 YYEEEE. The CDR3 loop spans 16 amino acids. The ends were cut back, 4 bases at V and 0 bases at J, with 15 bases in the middle. For the CDR3, the DNA is TGTGCCAGCAGCCGAACTAGGAGGTCTAGCACAGATACGCAGTATTTT. This gives the protein CASSRTRRSSTDTQYF.

The chain links TRBV6-9 to TRBJ1-1, with 10 bases fitting TRBD1. The CDR3 sequence is 13 residues long. CDR1 is MNHGY, CDR2 SVAAGI, per germline. The V and J ends lost 8 bases and 10 bases, in that order; junction bases with no gene match: 10. CDR3 nucleotides: TGTGCCAGCGGAAAGACAGGGGGCGGCGTAGCTTTCTTT. This sequence encodes CASGKTGGGVAFF.

The chain recombines TRBV7-2 with TRBJ2-1; 12 positions agree with TRBD2. V gave up 5 bases and J gave up 7 bases; unmatched junction bases: 12. Germline loops: CDR1 SGHTA, CDR2 FQGNSA. The CDR3 is 17 amino acids. DNA of the CDR3: TGTGCCAGCAGCCCCCCCGGACTAGCGGGGTTAAATAATGAGCAGTTCTTC. This encodes CASSPPGLAGLNNEQFF. Looking up the rest from reference TRBV7-2 and TRBJ2-1 gives the full variable domain: GAGVSQSPSNKVTEKGKDVELRCDPISGHTALYWYRQSLGQGLEFLIYFQGNSAPDKSGLPSDRFSAERTGGSVSTLTIQRTQQEDSAVYLCASSPPGLAGLNNEQFFGPGTRLTVL.

The rearrangement links TRBV16 to TRBJ2-4, with D maybe TRBD2 (5 bases). CDR1 is KGHSY, CDR2 FQNENV, per germline. V lost 3 bases, J lost 7 bases, and 10 bases lay in between. CDR3 length equals 13 residues. The CDR3 nucleotides are TGTGCCAGCAGCCACGATGGGGAGAACATTCAGTACTTC. It specifies CASSHDGENIQYF.

This clone was recorded only once. This chain links TRBV7-2 with TRBJ1-2; no firm D call. V lost 5 bases and J 2 bases, leaving 12 bases between the germline ends. This CDR3 has 14 amino acids. Germline assignment: CDR1 SGHTA and CDR2 FQGNSA. The DNA for the CDR3 is TGTGCCAGCAGCCCTAGGCGGGAAAACTATGGCTACACCTTC. It encodes CASSPRRENYGYTF. The variable domain in full, with the rest retrieved from reference TRBV7-2 and TRBJ1-2, is GAGVSQSPSNKVTEKGKDVELRCDPISGHTALYWYRQSLGQGLEFLIYFQGNSAPDKSGLPSDRFSAERTGGSVSTLTIQRTQQEDSAVYLCASSPRRENYGYTFGSGTRLTVV.

This clone was counted a single time. This chain uses TRBV19 with TRBJ2-7; no firm D call. The germline gives CDR1 LNHDA, CDR2 SQIVND (reference sequence). The CDR3 is 13 residues long. V lost 5 bases to trimming and J lost 2 bases, with 10 bases between them. The CDR3 sequence is CASSPILAYEQYF. CDR3 coding DNA: TGTGCCAGTAGTCCGATCCTAGCCTACGAGCAGTACTTC.

This chain's CDR3 is CASSPSTAEKLFF. The CDR3 nucleotides read TGTGCCAGCAGCCCCTCGACAGCAGAAAAACTGTTTTTT. The chain joins TRBV6-6 to TRBJ1-4, with a weak D call TRBD1 (5 bases). CDR1 and CDR2 from the germline V gene are MNHNY and SVGAGI (reference sequence). Trimming stripped 6 bases from V and 8 bases from J, with 13 bases between. The CDR3 is 13 amino acids.

This clone has only one observation. V usage is TRBV7-9 and J usage is TRBJ2-6, with unresolved D. Germline V gene sequence: CDR1 SEHNR, CDR2 FQNEAQ (reference sequence). This CDR3 spans 17 amino acids. Trimming cost V 5 bases and J 0 bases, with 14 bases left between them. CDR3 sequence (DNA): TGTGCCAGCAGCCTACCGTCCGGGTACTCTGGGGCCAACGTCCTGACTTTC. It codes for CASSLPSGYSGANVLTF.

The chain joins TRBV7-3 to TRBJ2-1, with D possibly TRBD1 on 6 matching bases. The length of the CDR3 is 13 residues. Trimming removed 6 bases at V and 7 bases at J, with 13 bases between. CDR1 is SGHTA, CDR2 FQGTGA, per germline. In DNA form, the CDR3 reads TGTGCCAGCAGTCCCACAGGGCGGAATGAGCAGTTCTTC. Its translation is CASSPTGRNEQFF.

V is TRBV7-6 and J is TRBJ1-2, with D unresolved. Per germline, CDR1 SGHVS and CDR2 FNYEAQ. The CDR3 totals 14 residues. The germline V and J ends were trimmed by 2 bases and 0 bases, with 7 bases remaining between them. CDR3 residues: CASSLWGANYGYTF. The CDR3 bases are TGTGCCAGCAGCTTATGGGGAGCTAACTATGGCTACACCTTC.

This chain uses TRBV10-2 with TRBJ1-1; weak D call: TRBD1 (6 bases). CDR1 is WSHSY, CDR2 SAAADI, per germline. This CDR3 comprises 16 residues. V was cut by 0 bases and J by 4 bases, with 15 bases left in between. For the CDR3, the DNA is TGCGCCAGCAGTGAGTCGATAAGAGGGGGGGTCACTGAAGCTTTCTTT. It yields the protein CASSESIRGGVTEAFF.

V and J are TRBV5-4 and TRBJ2-7; weak D call: TRBD2 (6 bases). Trimming took off 4 bases at V and 1 base at J, with 12 bases between the two ends. The CDR3 covers 14 residues. From germline, CDR1 is SGHNT and CDR2 YYREEE (reference sequence). CDR3 coding DNA: TGTGCCAGCAGCCCCGGGCGGGGATCCTACGAGCAGTACTTC. Protein product: CASSPGRGSYEQYF.

A few counts support this clone. The chain has TRBV5-5 and TRBJ2-1; D gene uncertain. The CDR3 runs 15 residues. The V end was cut by 4 bases, the J end by 1 base, with 12 bases between. Germline CDR1 reads SGHKS; CDR2 reads YYEKEE (reference sequence). This CDR3 is CASSELRGSYNEQFF. CDR3 DNA sequence: TGTGCCAGCAGCGAACTTCGCGGATCCTACAATGAGCAGTTCTTC.

The CDR3 is CASSLNREISGNTIYF. The CDR3, as DNA: TGTGCCAGCAGCCTTAACAGGGAGATCTCTGGAAACACCATATATTTT. J is TRBJ1-3 and V is TRBV4-2; TRBD1 might be the D (6 bases). The germline V and J ends were trimmed by 4 bases and 0 bases, with 13 bases remaining between them. CDR3 length: 16 residues. The germline CDR1 and CDR2 sequences are LGHNA and YNFKEQ.

The chain has TRBV4-3 and TRBJ1-2; 7 positions agree with TRBD1. Germline V gene sequence: CDR1 LGHNA, CDR2 YSLEER. The CDR3 sequence is 13 residues long. V lost 3 bases to trimming and J lost 4 bases; unmatched junction nucleotides: 2. For the CDR3, the DNA is TGCGCCAGCAGCCAGGGACAGCTCTATGGCTACACCTTC. Translation: CASSQGQLYGYTF.

This clone was counted only a few times. J is TRBJ1-6 and V is TRBV6-6; D is unresolved. V lost 6 bases, J lost 10 bases, and 10 bases lay in between. The CDR3 length is 12 residues. Germline lookup yields CDR1 MNHNY and CDR2 SVGAGI (reference sequence). The CDR3 loop is CASRLLRSPLHF. As DNA, the CDR3 is TGTGCCAGCAGATTACTGAGGTCACCCCTCCACTTT.